One sample yielded the 31 T cell receptor beta chains listed below, sequenced in a study of cytotoxic CD8 clonotypes in ibrutinib-treated CLL. TCRdb keeps only in-frame clones here, not all; method: immunoSEQ multiplex PCR. This repertoire shows around 200,000 clones, around 70% found once; its top ten account for more than 4.5%. The source was PBMCs, collected after 12 months of ibrutinib treatment. The receptors come from a human donor with chronic lymphocytic leukemia.

The chain carries TRBV9 and TRBJ1-3; possibly TRBD1 for D (6 bases). V was cut by 5 bases and J by 3 bases, with 12 bases left in between. CDR1 is SGDLS and CDR2 is YYNGEE in the germline V gene. The CDR3 has 14 residues. The CDR3 protein is CASRQQGHGNTIYF. DNA for the CDR3: TGTGCCAGCAGACAACAGGGTCATGGAAACACCATATATTTT.

There are a few counts of this clone. This chain joins TRBV9 and TRBJ2-7; D gene uncertain. Trimming pared 3 bases from V and 0 bases from J, leaving 10 bases between. This CDR3 spans 14 amino acids. The germline V gene has CDR1 SGDLS and CDR2 YYNGEE. For the CDR3, the DNA is TGTGCCAGCAGCGCTCAGGTGAACTCCTACGAGCAGTACTTC. This gives the protein CASSAQVNSYEQYF.

V gene TRBV19 combines with J gene TRBJ1-2, with unresolved D. Trimming took 5 bases from V and 7 from J, leaving 20 bases between them. Germline V gene lookup returns CDR1 LNHDA and CDR2 SQIVND (reference sequence). The CDR3 length is 15 residues. The DNA of the CDR3 is TGTGCCAGTAGTGACCCGGACTCCAAAAGTAGTGGCTACACCTTC. Residues: CASSDPDSKSSGYTF.

A few counts support this clone. The gene calls are TRBV2 and TRBJ1-2; D remains unclear. Per germline, CDR1 SNHLY and CDR2 FYNNEI. The V gene lost 2 bases and the J gene lost 7 bases, with 17 bases spanning the gap. The CDR3 sequence is 15 residues long. CDR3 sequence reads: CASSEISGWIAGYTF. The CDR3 region has the DNA TGTGCCAGCAGTGAAATATCGGGCTGGATTGCTGGCTACACCTTC.

This chain uses TRBV5-5 with TRBJ1-1, with TRBD1 matching over 10 bases. The CDR3 has 14 amino acids. Trimming took 4 bases from V and 5 from J; bases not matched to a gene: 5. In germline, CDR1 is SGHKS, CDR2 YYEKEE (reference sequence). The CDR3 loop is CASSLGQGWTEAFF. The CDR3 bases are TGTGCCAGCAGCCTGGGACAGGGGTGGACTGAAGCTTTCTTT.

The J gene is TRBJ1-1, the V gene TRBV5-4; possible D gene TRBD1, 5 bases. Germline CDR1 SGHNT, CDR2 YYREEE (reference sequence). The V gene lost 0 bases and the J gene lost 1 base, with 13 bases spanning the gap. This CDR3 is 16 amino acids long. The chain's CDR3 is CASSLDPRGANTEAFF. The CDR3, as DNA: TGTGCCAGCAGCTTGGATCCAAGGGGTGCGAACACTGAAGCTTTCTTT.

The genes are TRBV6-4 and TRBJ1-2; 8 nucleotides match TRBD1. CDR1 MRHNA and CDR2 SNTAGT come from the germline V gene. The ends lost 5 bases at V and 8 bases at J; junction bases unmatched: 7. The CDR3 runs to 13 residues. CDR3 sequence: CASSPSRGRGYTF. In nucleotides, the CDR3 is TGTGCCAGCAGTCCGTCCAGGGGGCGAGGCTACACCTTC.

This chain connects TRBV5-1 to TRBJ1-3; tentative D call: TRBD1 (5 bases). V gave up 1 base and J gave up 1 base, with 18 bases separating them. The CDR3 length is 18 residues. Germline assignment: CDR1 SGHRS and CDR2 YFSETQ. CDR3 residues: CASSLSILGDFSGNTIYF. The CDR3 nucleotides read TGCGCCAGCAGCTTGTCGATCTTAGGGGACTTTTCTGGAAACACCATATATTTT.

About this clone: The same CDR3 can be traced to other DNA sequences in this sample. This sequence joins TRBV6-5 and TRBJ2-6, with 7 bases aligning to TRBD1. The CDR3 extends over 15 amino acids. The germline gives CDR1 MNHEY, CDR2 SVGAGI. The trim removed 6 bases at V and 1 base at J, leaving 3 bases unmatched. CDR3 sequence (DNA): TGTGCCAGCAGGCGACAGGGATCTGGGGCCAACGTCCTGACTTTC. Its translation is CASRRQGSGANVLTF.

This clone showed up just once. J is TRBJ1-5 and V is TRBV4-1, with no clear D. This CDR3 has 17 amino acids. V dropped 0 bases and J dropped 9 bases, with 21 bases sitting between them. Germline V lookup: CDR1 MGHRA, CDR2 YSYEKL. This CDR3 reads CASSQDLRLSSRGPQHF. CDR3 in DNA: TGCGCCAGCAGCCAAGATCTAAGGCTCTCCTCTCGGGGGCCCCAGCATTTT.

This clone appeared once. The chain has TRBV5-1 and TRBJ2-5; the D is unclear. V gave up 0 bases and J gave up 2 bases, with 8 bases separating them. Germline CDR1 SGHRS, CDR2 YFSETQ. The CDR3 runs 14 residues. DNA for the CDR3: TGCGCCAGCAGCTTGGATGTGGGGCAAGAGACCCAGTACTTC. Amino acids: CASSLDVGQETQYF. The whole variable domain, filled in from reference TRBV5-1 and TRBJ2-5, reads KAGVTQTPRYLIKTRGQQVTLSCSPISGHRSVSWYQQTPGQGLQFLFEYFSETQRNKGNFPGRFSGRQFSNSRSEMNVSTLELGDSALYLCASSLDVGQETQYFGPGTRLLVL.

CDR3 in DNA: TGTGCCTGGGGGAGCACAGGGTTTGGCTATGGCTACACCTTC. As protein: CAWGSTGFGYGYTF. The chain carries TRBV30 and TRBJ1-2; perhaps TRBD1 as D (6 bases). The CDR3 consists of 14 residues. Germline lookup yields CDR1 GTSNPN and CDR2 SVGIG (reference sequence). The ends were cut back, 5 bases at V and 4 bases at J, with 17 bases in the middle.

In its sample, this clone was seen many times. The chain is built from TRBV7-9 and TRBJ1-3; TRBD1 agrees at 8 bases. Germline lookup yields CDR1 SEHNR and CDR2 FQNEAQ (reference sequence). J gave up 4 bases and V 5 bases, and 4 bases lay outside the gene matches. There are 14 residues in the CDR3. In DNA, the CDR3 is TGTGCCAGCAGCCCACGGGACAGGGGAAACACCATATATTTT. As protein: CASSPRDRGNTIYF.

In the case of this clone: Other DNA sequences of this sample code for an identical CDR3. The J gene is TRBJ2-5, the V gene TRBV18; D ambiguous. V dropped 0 bases and J dropped 5 bases, with 4 bases sitting between them. Germline V gives CDR1 KGHSH, CDR2 LQKENI. The CDR3 is made up of 12 amino acids. This CDR3 is CASSPPGETQYF. The CDR3 DNA reads TGTGCCAGCTCACCACCCGGCGAGACCCAGTACTTC.

By its share, this clone is medium-sized. The rearrangement uses TRBV4-3 and TRBJ1-5; D is undetermined. The CDR3 totals 15 residues. Trimming left V 1 base short and J 0 bases short, with 7 bases between. Germline loops: CDR1 LGHNA, CDR2 YSLEER. The CDR3 nucleotides are TGCGCCAGCAGCCAAGGGTACATTAGCAATCAGCCCCAGCATTTT. This sequence encodes CASSQGYISNQPQHF.

This clone was recorded many times. This rearrangement joins TRBV5-4 to TRBJ1-6; the D gene is possibly TRBD1 (5 bases). Per germline, CDR1 SGHNT and CDR2 YYREEE (reference sequence). The length of the CDR3 is 16 residues. Trimming removed 1 base from V and 4 bases from J, with 12 bases in between. The CDR3 region has the DNA TGTGCCAGCAGCTTGCCCACCCCAGGGTATAATTCACCCCTCCACTTT. Its protein product is CASSLPTPGYNSPLHF.

This chain connects TRBV6-4 to TRBJ1-2, with TRBD1 as a possible D gene (5 bases). Germline lookup yields CDR1 MRHNA and CDR2 SNTAGT. The CDR3 has 13 residues. Trimming took 10 bases from V and 1 from J, leaving 13 bases between them. The DNA for the CDR3 is TGTGCCACACGGGCGGGGGTTAACTATGGCTACACCTTC. As protein: CATRAGVNYGYTF.

This clone was observed a single time. The rearrangement links TRBV4-2 to TRBJ2-7; 9 nucleotides line up with TRBD2. The CDR3 covers 17 residues. From germline, CDR1 is LGHNA and CDR2 YNFKEQ. Trimming cost V 3 bases and J 0 bases; bases outside gene matches: 9. CDR3 sequence: CASSQYISGSNSYEQYF. DNA for the CDR3: TGTGCCAGCAGCCAGTACATTAGCGGGAGCAACTCCTACGAGCAGTACTTC.

The chain couples TRBV7-3 to TRBJ2-7; D call uncertain. V gave up 1 base and J gave up 5 bases, with 6 bases separating them. The CDR3 is 12 amino acids. The germline V gene has CDR1 SGHTA and CDR2 FQGTGA. CDR3 sequence reads: CASSLKSDEQYF. The CDR3 nucleotides read TGTGCCAGCAGCTTAAAGTCAGACGAGCAGTACTTC.

This chain uses TRBV6-1 with TRBJ1-4; D unclear. The CDR3 is 14 residues long. The V gene lost 2 bases and the J gene lost 3 bases, with 7 bases spanning the gap. Germline CDR1 MNHNS, CDR2 SASEGT. The CDR3 nucleotides read TGTGCCAGCAGTGAACGGCCTTCTAATGAAAAACTGTTTTTT. Translation gives CASSERPSNEKLFF.

This clone came up a few times. V and J are TRBV5-5 and TRBJ1-3, with 9 bases that match TRBD1. The CDR3 consists of 18 residues. Germline CDR1 SGHKS, CDR2 YYEKEE (reference sequence). The J segment lost 0 bases and the V segment lost 6 bases, leaving 13 bases of the junction unmatched. CDR3 amino acids: CASTSGTGRLSSGNTIYF. The CDR3 DNA sequence: TGTGCCAGCACCTCCGGGACAGGGCGATTGAGCTCTGGAAACACCATATATTTT.

The CDR3 region is CASSAGGGGSGANVLTF. The CDR3 nucleotides read TGTGCCAGCAGCGCGGGCGGCGGAGGCTCTGGGGCCAACGTCCTGACTTTC. The chain combines TRBV9 with TRBJ2-6; D may be TRBD2 (5 bases). V was clipped by 3 bases and J by 0 bases, with 13 bases between them. Germline V CDR1 and CDR2: SGDLS, YYNGEE. The CDR3 runs to 17 residues.

The chain recombines TRBV27 with TRBJ1-1, with 12 bases lining up with TRBD1. V lost 4 bases to trimming and J lost 4 bases; unmatched junction nucleotides: 4. Germline loops: CDR1 MNHEY, CDR2 SMNVEV (reference sequence). The CDR3 has 15 amino acids. CDR3 protein: CASSSPGQGATEAFF. CDR3 DNA sequence: TGTGCCAGCAGTTCCCCGGGACAGGGGGCCACTGAAGCTTTCTTT.

In this sample, this clone turned up once. The chain couples TRBV27 to TRBJ1-4; weak D call: TRBD1 (6 bases). The CDR3 totals 15 residues. CDR1 is MNHEY and CDR2 is SMNVEV in the germline V gene (reference sequence). Trimming took off 7 bases at V and 5 bases at J, with 17 bases between the two ends. Written as DNA, the CDR3 is TGTGCCAGCAAGAGAGACAGGAGCTTAAATGAAAAACTGTTTTTT. It codes for CASKRDRSLNEKLFF.

This sequence joins TRBV30 and TRBJ1-4, with D uncertain. V lost 5 bases to trimming and J lost 14 bases, with 18 bases between them. CDR1 is GTSNPN and CDR2 is SVGIG in the germline V gene (reference sequence). CDR3 length: 12 amino acids. The CDR3 protein is CAWGSYRGLLFF. Written as DNA, the CDR3 is TGTGCCTGGGGGTCCTACAGAGGACTTCTGTTTTTT.

V usage is TRBV18 and J usage is TRBJ2-3; maybe TRBD1 (6 bases). Germline values: CDR1 KGHSH, CDR2 LQKENI. This CDR3 is built from 17 residues. V was shortened by 4 bases and J by 5 bases, with 22 bases between the two germline ends. CDR3 in amino acids: CASSRLLSVGGRDTQYF. The CDR3 region has the DNA TGTGCCAGCTCACGGCTGCTGTCCGTTGGGGGCCGAGATACGCAGTATTTT.

For this clone: This sample also contains other DNA sequences that code for the same CDR3. The chain links TRBV30 to TRBJ1-5; 9 bases are shared with TRBD1. V trimming: 0 bases; J trimming: 6 bases; junction bases outside the gene matches: 0. The germline CDR1 and CDR2 sequences are GTSNPN and SVGIG (reference sequence). The CDR3 is 13 residues long. CDR3 region: CAWSVQGAQPQHF. The DNA for the CDR3 is TGTGCCTGGAGTGTACAGGGGGCTCAGCCCCAGCATTTT. The whole variable domain, filled in from reference TRBV30 and TRBJ1-5, reads SQTIHQWPATLVQPVGSPLSLECTVEGTSNPNLYWYRQAAGRGLQLLFYSVGIGQISSEVPQNLSASRPQDRQFILSSKKLLLSDSGFYLCAWSVQGAQPQHFGDGTRLSIL.

This clone was recorded a few times. The chain has TRBV6-6 and TRBJ2-7; 7 bases agree with TRBD1. The germline gives CDR1 MNHNY, CDR2 SVGAGI (reference sequence). CDR3 size: 14 residues. V was pared by 4 bases and J by 0 bases, with 3 bases of the junction left unmatched. For the CDR3, the DNA is TGTGCCAGCAGTTGGGACAGAAGCTCCTACGAGCAGTACTTC. This encodes CASSWDRSSYEQYF.

CDR3 coding DNA: TGTGCCAGCAGTTTGAGGGGGGTCAACGAGCAGTACTTC. Amino acid sequence: CASSLRGVNEQYF. This chain connects TRBV27 to TRBJ2-7; the D gene could be TRBD1 or TRBD2 (6 bases each). The ends were cut back, 3 bases at V and 5 bases at J, with 11 bases in the middle. Germline V gene sequence: CDR1 MNHEY, CDR2 SMNVEV (reference sequence). This CDR3 spans 13 amino acids.

This clone showed up just a few times. The genes are TRBV4-2 and TRBJ2-7; TRBD1 might be the D (6 bases). The CDR3 spans 14 residues. CDR1 is LGHNA and CDR2 is YNFKEQ in the germline V gene. Trimming removed 4 bases at V and 3 bases at J, with 13 bases between. CDR3 bases: TGTGCCAGCAGCCCCCTAGGACAGAGCTACGAGCAGTACTTC. The encoded protein is CASSPLGQSYEQYF.

The J gene is TRBJ1-6, the V gene TRBV29-1; a possible D gene is TRBD1 (5 bases). This CDR3 has 15 amino acids. Germline loops: CDR1 SQVTM, CDR2 ANQGSEA. With 6 bases removed from V and 7 bases from J, the gap between germline ends came to 19 bases. In DNA form, the CDR3 reads TGCAGCGTCACCGACGGTGGTTGGGGGAATTCACCCCTCCACTTT. Translated: CSVTDGGWGNSPLHF.